Sequencing of this T cell receptor beta chain was carried out in a study of T-cell reconstitution after alpha-beta-depleted transplantation in children. This clonotype has a count of ten or more. Its antigen is still unknown. After removal of 10 bases from V and 9 bases from J, the junction contained 19 bases not matched to a gene. This CDR3 is 16 amino acids long. CDR1 SEHNR and CDR2 FQNEAQ come from the germline V gene (reference sequence). Preparation of the TCRbeta library used unique molecular identifiers. TCRdb called the PCR reads again in MiXCR, with one record for every CDR3 protein. The profile shows 65,000 to 85,000 distinct CDR3 sequences, around 9.9% of them singletons. Study observations and caveats: Counts and diversity of T cells one year after transplant came mostly from newly produced T cells. Reportedly, only several hundred clones from non-depleted graft cells drove alpha-beta T-cell counts at about two months. Recipient T cells and thymic progenitors that survived gave rise to the high TCRbeta diversity observed at day 60 in some patients.

Sequencing used PBMCs, obtained before TCRalphabeta/CD19-depleted stem cell transplant. The TCR was taken from a boy between 10 and 17 years old with acute myeloid leukemia, due to receive a stem cell transplant. The rearrangement uses TRBV7-9 and TRBJ2-1; TRBD2 matches 9 bases. The CDR3 sequence: CAITAGGLAQGVEQFF. CDR3 in DNA: TGTGCCATCACAGCGGGGGGACTAGCCCAGGGGGTTGAGCAGTTCTTC. The entire variable domain, with the rest obtained from reference TRBV7-9 and TRBJ2-1, is as follows: DTGVSQNPRHKITKRGQNVTFRCDPISEHNRLYWYRQTLGQGPEFLTYFQNEAQLEKSRLLSDRFSAERPKGSFSTLEIQRTEQGDSAMYLCAITAGGLAQGVEQFFGPGTRLTVL.